This entry lists 29 T cell receptor beta chains sequenced from one sample in a study of blood T cell repertoires in COVID-19. Here immunoSEQ multiplex PCR was the method, and the copy in TCRdb shows in-frame clones only, minus some. The data show approximately 280,000 clones, nearly 90% seen once. What was sequenced was PBMCs or T cells enriched from blood (not recorded which). All receptors derive from a woman aged 18-29 years with acute COVID-19.

This clone was observed a handful of times. The chain couples TRBV2 to TRBJ2-3; 10 bases are shared with TRBD2. CDR1 and CDR2 (germline): SNHLY, FYNNEI. V was pared by 6 bases and J by 3 bases, with 6 bases of the junction left unmatched. The CDR3 is made up of 15 amino acids. CDR3 sequence (DNA): TGTGCCAGCAGAGCTAGCGGGAGTAAAACAGATACGCAGTATTTT. It specifies CASRASGSKTDTQYF. Full variable domain (rest looked up from reference TRBV2 and TRBJ2-3): EPEVTQTPSHQVTQMGQEVILRCVPISNHLYFYWYRQILGQKVEFLVSFYNNEISEKSEIFDDQFSVERPDGSNFTLKIRSTKLEDSAMYFCASRASGSKTDTQYFGPGTRLTVL.

The chain employs TRBV4-1 and TRBJ1-4; TRBD1 matches 8 bases. The CDR3 runs 15 residues. J was trimmed by 7 bases and V by 0 bases; bases with no gene match: 4. CDR1 is MGHRA and CDR2 is YSYEKL in the germline V gene. The CDR3 DNA reads TGCGCCAGCAGCCAAGAACAGGGGGACTTTGAAAAACTGTTTTTT. Encoded protein: CASSQEQGDFEKLFF.

V gene TRBV6-5 combines with J gene TRBJ2-1; tentatively, D is TRBD2 (6 bases). The germline gives CDR1 MNHEY, CDR2 SVGAGI. V was trimmed by 2 bases and J by 0 bases, leaving 8 bases between them. The CDR3 has 15 amino acids. CDR3 nucleotide sequence: TGTGCCAGCAGTTACGCGGGGAGCTCCTACAATGAGCAGTTCTTC. This sequence encodes CASSYAGSSYNEQFF.

The genes are TRBV27 and TRBJ2-7; TRBD2 might be the D (5 bases). The CDR3 totals 13 residues. V was pared by 2 bases and J by 1 base, with 6 bases between. Germline V gene data show CDR1 as MNHEY and CDR2 as SMNVEV (reference sequence). DNA of the CDR3: TGTGCCAGCAGTTTAGGCGGGTCCTACGAGCAGTACTTC. Translating it yields CASSLGGSYEQYF.

This chain connects TRBV7-8 to TRBJ1-6; tentatively, D is TRBD1 (6 bases). Trimming left V 1 base short and J 4 bases short, with 11 bases between. CDR3 size: 16 residues. Germline CDR1 reads SGHVS; CDR2 reads FQNEAQ. The CDR3 loop is CASSLGSGEYNSPLHF. CDR3 DNA sequence: TGTGCCAGCAGCTTAGGTTCAGGGGAATATAATTCACCCCTCCACTTT.

V usage is TRBV28 and J usage is TRBJ2-3; possibly TRBD1 for D (6 bases). CDR3 length: 12 residues. CDR1 and CDR2 (germline): MDHEN, SYDVKM. The ends were cut back, 6 bases at V and 6 bases at J, with 10 bases in the middle. CDR3 loop: CASRGAFDTQYF. CDR3 DNA: TGTGCCAGCAGGGGGGCCTTCGATACGCAGTATTTT.

The CDR3: CASSSSDTGANVLTF. CDR3 coding DNA: TGTGCCAGCAGCTCGTCCGACACTGGGGCCAACGTCCTGACTTTC. V is TRBV7-9 and J is TRBJ2-6; D is unclear. The germline V and J ends were trimmed by 4 bases and 2 bases, with 9 bases remaining between them. CDR1 is SEHNR and CDR2 is FQNEAQ in the germline V gene (reference sequence). The CDR3 loop spans 15 amino acids.

Turning to this clone: Other nucleotide sequences in the sample specify the same CDR3. This chain uses TRBV29-1 with TRBJ2-3, with 8 positions matching TRBD1. V was pared by 2 bases and J by 3 bases, with 1 base of the junction left unmatched. This CDR3 is 13 amino acids long. CDR1 and CDR2 (germline): SQVTM, ANQGSEA. CDR3 coding DNA: TGCAGCGTTGAACAGGGGGCTACAGATACGCAGTATTTT. This codes for CSVEQGATDTQYF.

The rearrangement links TRBV19 to TRBJ2-7, with 9 positions matching TRBD1. This CDR3 region has 15 residues. J was trimmed by 3 bases and V by 3 bases; bases with no gene match: 6. Germline CDR1 is LNHDA and CDR2 is SQIVND (reference sequence). The CDR3 reads CASSMSRTGDYEQYF. As DNA, the CDR3 is TGTGCCAGTAGTATGTCCCGGACAGGGGACTACGAGCAGTACTTC.

The CDR3 reads CASSTSDSYQETQYF. The DNA of the CDR3 is TGTGCCAGCAGCACTAGCGACAGCTACCAAGAGACCCAGTACTTC. V is TRBV7-8 and J is TRBJ2-5; 7 positions agree with TRBD2. Germline lookup yields CDR1 SGHVS and CDR2 FQNEAQ. CDR3 size: 15 residues. V lost 5 bases to trimming and J lost 0 bases; unmatched junction nucleotides: 6.

The rearrangement uses TRBV7-2 and TRBJ1-2; 9 positions match TRBD1. Germline CDR1 SGHTA, CDR2 FQGNSA. CDR3 length: 14 residues. The ends lost 5 bases at V and 7 bases at J; junction bases unmatched: 8. CDR3 protein: CASSLVGQGGGYTF. For the CDR3, the DNA is TGTGCCAGCAGCCTAGTGGGACAGGGAGGTGGCTACACCTTC.

The genes are TRBV28 and TRBJ2-3; 9 bases match TRBD1. J gave up 4 bases and V 2 bases, and 7 bases lay outside the gene matches. This CDR3 is built from 16 residues. Germline V gene data show CDR1 as MDHEN and CDR2 as SYDVKM. The CDR3 sequence is CASSLAGTGRADTQYF. For the CDR3, the DNA is TGTGCCAGCAGTTTAGCCGGGACAGGGAGGGCAGATACGCAGTATTTT.

This chain connects TRBV3-1 (or the pseudogene TRBV3-2) to TRBJ2-7, with 10 positions matching TRBD2. The V gene end was trimmed by 4 bases and the J gene end by 7 bases; junction bases not matched to a gene: 13. The CDR3 is 16 amino acids. Per the germline V gene, CDR1 is LGHDT and CDR2 is YNNKEL (reference sequence). CDR3 coding DNA: TGTGCCAGCAGCCGAAAATCAGCGGGAGGGTTCGGGGAGCAGTACTTC. Protein product: CASSRKSAGGFGEQYF.

The chain employs TRBV28 and TRBJ1-4, with 7 bases that match TRBD1. V trimming: 5 bases; J trimming: 11 bases; junction bases outside the gene matches: 11. This CDR3 contains 14 residues. The V gene's germline CDR1 is MDHEN and CDR2 SYDVKM. DNA of the CDR3: TGTGCCAGCAGTCTCACCCCGCGGGACAGTAAACTGTTTTTT. This sequence encodes CASSLTPRDSKLFF.

The chain is built from TRBV18 and TRBJ2-7, with a weak D call TRBD2 (6 bases). The V gene lost 6 bases and the J gene lost 2 bases, with 14 bases spanning the gap. The CDR3 contains 14 residues. The germline V gene has CDR1 KGHSH and CDR2 LQKENI. The DNA for the CDR3 is TGTGCCAGCTCCCCGCGGGGCAGGGCCTACGAGCAGTACTTC. Protein sequence: CASSPRGRAYEQYF.

The chain couples TRBV27 to TRBJ2-1; 14 positions agree with TRBD2. V shed 0 bases and J 9 bases; nucleotides not matched to a gene: 7. Germline lookup yields CDR1 MNHEY and CDR2 SMNVEV (reference sequence). The CDR3 is made up of 17 amino acids. The CDR3: CASSLSTSGRGSGEQFF. The CDR3 DNA reads as TGTGCCAGCAGTTTATCGACTAGCGGGAGGGGATCGGGTGAGCAGTTCTTC.

This chain joins TRBV7-3 and TRBJ2-1; 8 bases agree with TRBD2. J gave up 5 bases and V 1 base, and 16 bases lay outside the gene matches. The germline V gene encodes CDR1 SGHTA and CDR2 FQGTGA. This CDR3 contains 19 residues. CDR3: CASSLIAESPGGGDNEQFF. CDR3 bases: TGTGCCAGCAGCTTAATCGCCGAATCTCCGGGAGGGGGTGACAATGAGCAGTTCTTC.

Only one count was recorded for this clone. The rearrangement uses TRBV4-2 and TRBJ1-4; 9 bases align to TRBD1. The CDR3 loop spans 22 amino acids. Germline V lookup: CDR1 LGHNA, CDR2 YNFKEQ. Trimming at V came to 0 bases and at J to 3 bases, leaving 20 bases not matched to a gene. The CDR3 DNA reads TGTGCCAGCAGCCAAGAAACGCCGAACCTAGGACAGGGGAGAAGGGCTAATGAAAAACTGTTTTTT. Amino acid sequence: CASSQETPNLGQGRRANEKLFF.

The chain couples TRBV2 to TRBJ2-5, with D possibly matching TRBD1 (5 bases). Germline lookup yields CDR1 SNHLY and CDR2 FYNNEI. The CDR3 loop spans 15 amino acids. V lost 9 bases and J lost 0, with 17 bases in between. The CDR3 protein is CASTSEAGNQETQYF. The CDR3 bases are TGTGCCAGTACGTCCGAGGCAGGGAACCAAGAGACCCAGTACTTC.

The V and J genes are TRBV19 and TRBJ1-6, with D possibly matching TRBD1 (6 bases). Per the germline V gene, CDR1 is LNHDA and CDR2 is SQIVND (reference sequence). The V end was cut by 3 bases, the J end by 0 bases, with 15 bases between. CDR3 length equals 18 residues. CDR3 nucleotides: TGTGCCAGTAGTATGAGGACAGAATCTAGCTCCTATAATTCACCCCTCCACTTT. It specifies CASSMRTESSSYNSPLHF.

The V gene is TRBV2, the J gene TRBJ1-1; 7 positions agree with TRBD1. The V gene end was trimmed by 8 bases and the J gene end by 4 bases; junction bases not matched to a gene: 7. CDR1 SNHLY and CDR2 FYNNEI come from the germline V gene. CDR3 length equals 13 residues. The CDR3 DNA is TGTGCCAGCGAGAAACAGGGGCGCACTGAAGCTTTCTTT. Protein: CASEKQGRTEAFF.

The rearrangement links TRBV7-2 to TRBJ2-1; 11 bases match TRBD2. Trimming at V came to 2 bases and at J to 5 bases, leaving 2 bases not matched to a gene. CDR1 SGHTA and CDR2 FQGNSA come from the germline V gene. The CDR3 has 15 residues. CDR3 nucleotides: TGTGCCAGCAGCTTACTAGCGGGAGGAAACAATGAGCAGTTCTTC. Protein product: CASSLLAGGNNEQFF. The full variable domain, completed using reference TRBV7-2 and TRBJ2-1, is GAGVSQSPSNKVTEKGKDVELRCDPISGHTALYWYRQSLGQGLEFLIYFQGNSAPDKSGLPSDRFSAERTGGSVSTLTIQRTQQEDSAVYLCASSLLAGGNNEQFFGPGTRLTVL.

This chain joins TRBV18 and TRBJ1-4; 8 bases are shared with TRBD1. Germline values: CDR1 KGHSH, CDR2 LQKENI. The ends lost 4 bases at V and 0 bases at J; junction bases unmatched: 4. CDR3 length: 16 residues. CDR3 loop: CASSRNRGSTNEKLFF. CDR3 nucleotide sequence: TGTGCCAGCTCACGGAACAGGGGGTCAACTAATGAAAAACTGTTTTTT. Full variable domain (missing parts from reference TRBV18 and TRBJ1-4): NAGVMQNPRHLVRRRGQEARLRCSPMKGHSHVYWYRQLPEEGLKFMVYLQKENIIDESGMPKERFSAEFPKEGPSILRIQQVVRGDSAAYFCASSRNRGSTNEKLFFGSGTQLSVL.

J is TRBJ1-4 and V is TRBV7-9; maybe TRBD1 (6 bases). The CDR3 has 15 residues. V was pared by 1 base and J by 3 bases, with 9 bases between. Germline assignment: CDR1 SEHNR and CDR2 FQNEAQ (reference sequence). CDR3: CASSLGTGPNEKLFF. The CDR3 DNA reads as TGTGCCAGCAGCTTAGGAACAGGGCCTAATGAAAAACTGTTTTTT.

The table lists this clone with a count of one. CDR3 residues: CASSPGPKDRGRVTQYF. CDR3 bases: TGTGCCAGCAGCCCGGGCCCCAAGGACAGGGGGCGAGTGACCCAGTACTTC. This chain connects TRBV5-4 to TRBJ2-5; TRBD1 agrees at 11 bases. Germline trimming cut 4 bases from V and 7 bases from J; bases unmatched to any gene: 15. The CDR3 contains 17 residues. Germline V gene sequence: CDR1 SGHNT, CDR2 YYREEE (reference sequence).

The chain couples TRBV29-1 to TRBJ2-7; 7 nucleotides match TRBD2. Germline values: CDR1 SQVTM, CDR2 ANQGSEA. J gave up 0 bases and V 4 bases, and 3 bases lay outside the gene matches. The CDR3 is 13 residues long. The CDR3 protein is CSVARGSSYEQYF. CDR3 nucleotides: TGCAGCGTTGCTCGCGGGAGCTCCTACGAGCAGTACTTC.

The chain combines TRBV5-4 with TRBJ1-1; 8 bases line up with TRBD1. The CDR3 runs to 12 residues. CDR1 is SGHNT, CDR2 YYREEE, per germline (reference sequence). V lost 3 bases and J lost 6; bases outside the gene matches: 1. CDR3 sequence (DNA): TGTGCCAGCAGCTGGGGACAGGCTGAAGCTTTCTTT. It is translated as CASSWGQAEAFF. Full variable domain (missing parts from reference TRBV5-4 and TRBJ1-1): ETGVTQSPTHLIKTRGQQVTLRCSSQSGHNTVSWYQQALGQGPQFIFQYYREEENGRGNFPPRFSGLQFPNYSSELNVNALELDDSALYLCASSWGQAEAFFGQGTRLTVV.

This clone was detected once. This chain uses TRBV7-9 with TRBJ2-5; TRBD1 matches 11 bases. The CDR3 is 17 residues long. V lost 1 base and J lost 7; bases outside the gene matches: 11. CDR1 SEHNR and CDR2 FQNEAQ come from the germline V gene (reference sequence). The CDR3 region is CASSLVSGDRGSLTQYF. The CDR3 coding sequence is TGTGCCAGCAGCTTAGTATCTGGGGACAGGGGGTCTTTGACCCAGTACTTC. The entire variable domain, with the rest obtained from reference TRBV7-9 and TRBJ2-5, is as follows: DTGVSQNPRHKITKRGQNVTFRCDPISEHNRLYWYRQTLGQGPEFLTYFQNEAQLEKSRLLSDRFSAERPKGSFSTLEIQRTEQGDSAMYLCASSLVSGDRGSLTQYFGPGTRLLVL.

The chain couples TRBV28 to TRBJ2-2; D possibly corresponds to TRBD1 (5 bases). Looked up from germline, CDR1 is MDHEN and CDR2 is SYDVKM. V lost 5 bases and J lost 0, with 13 bases in between. The CDR3 runs 16 residues. The CDR3 here is CASSTRQITNTGELFF. The CDR3 DNA is TGTGCCAGCAGTACCCGACAGATCACGAACACCGGGGAGCTGTTTTTT.